Below are 5 T cell receptor beta chains sequenced from a single sample in a study of tumor T cells in aggressive B-cell lymphoma. Sequenced by immunoSEQ multiplex PCR; TCRdb stores in-frame clones only, minus some. The data show some 10,000 clones, with 85% seen just once and roughly 4.7% held by the top ten. The specimen was tumor tissue. The receptors here all came from an adult with diffuse large B cell lymphoma.

The rearrangement uses TRBV4-1 and TRBJ1-4; D possibly corresponds to TRBD1 (5 bases). The CDR3 extends over 17 amino acids. The germline V gene has CDR1 MGHRA and CDR2 YSYEKL. The V and J ends lost 4 bases and 7 bases respectively, with 22 bases between them. The DNA of the CDR3 is TGCGCCAGCAGCCGGGGGAATAATGGGAGGGGTACTGAAAAACTGTTTTTT. This encodes CASSRGNNGRGTEKLFF.

The J gene is TRBJ1-6, the V gene TRBV6-5, with 7 bases lining up with TRBD1. From germline, CDR1 is MNHEY and CDR2 SVGAGI. CDR3 length: 14 amino acids. The V and J ends lost 6 bases and 7 bases, in that order; junction bases with no gene match: 6. Here the CDR3 reads CASRSTGMNSPLHF. CDR3 nucleotides: TGTGCCAGCAGATCGACAGGGATGAATTCACCCCTCCACTTT.

V usage is TRBV18 and J usage is TRBJ2-3; D is unresolved. This CDR3 has 15 amino acids. Trimming shortened V by 2 bases and J by 3 bases, and 12 bases separated the two germline ends. Germline loops: CDR1 KGHSH, CDR2 LQKENI. DNA of the CDR3: TGTGCCAGCTCACCAACAACTATCCCGACAGATACGCAGTATTTT. Its translation is CASSPTTIPTDTQYF.

V gene TRBV4-3 combines with J gene TRBJ2-2; the match to TRBD2 covers 10 bases. The J segment lost 7 bases and the V segment lost 0 bases, leaving 14 bases of the junction unmatched. Germline V gene data show CDR1 as LGHNA and CDR2 as YSLEER. CDR3 length equals 19 residues. The CDR3 spells CASSQEAASGRASVGELFF. DNA of the CDR3: TGCGCCAGCAGCCAAGAGGCCGCCAGCGGGAGGGCCAGTGTCGGGGAGCTGTTTTTT.

This clone was observed once. This chain joins TRBV19 and TRBJ2-5, with 9 nucleotides matching TRBD1. The V gene's germline CDR1 is LNHDA and CDR2 SQIVND (reference sequence). V trimming: 0 bases; J trimming: 1 base; junction bases outside the gene matches: 9. The CDR3 totals 18 residues. CDR3 sequence reads: CASSIEVGQGQIQETQYF. Here the CDR3 DNA reads TGTGCCAGTAGTATAGAGGTGGGACAGGGACAGATCCAAGAGACCCAGTACTTC.